The subject of this entry is one T cell receptor beta chain. Its recognized antigen is unknown. No base-level quality is on record; no much larger clone is a single base apart. The data stem from a study of shared clonotypes between healthy human individuals (dated by TCRdb to 2020 to 2021). Turning to the overall study: The cohort included three men and a couple of women between 18 and 49 years of age. To estimate repertoire size and how much clonotypes are shared between individuals, the study performed deep sequencing of blood TCR repertoires from 4 to 6 healthy adults. To increase sequencing depth and limit assay-specific biases, different laboratories used diverse techniques to prepare libraries and sequence TCR repertoires. For each donor, three plates each were used for CD4 naive and CD4 memory, two plates were used for CD8 naive, and one plate was used for CD8 memory. Leukapheresis yielded between about 0.85 and 9.5 billion PBMCs per donor.

The paper's findings and limits, for the study overall: Because the study included only a small number of donors, the genetic and exposure-history diversity represented was limited. Pairwise subsampling indicated that sequencing depth was expected to affect the degree of clonotype sharing among donors. Larger estimated clonotype richness was generally found for naive subsets than for memory subsets. Sharing across several donors was observed for roughly 5% of naive CD4, over 3% of naive CD8, around 2.5% of memory CD4, and 0.4% of memory CD8 clonotypes. Even with the large sequencing depth, rarefaction of the sorted-subset datasets indicated that sequencing was incomplete. Clonotypes shared by all four sorted-subset donors showed higher generation probabilities than non-shared clonotypes. Sampling was limited to blood, and TCR repertoires in tissue likely differ from TCR repertoires in blood.

V is shortened by 0 bases, J by 6 bases, and the region joining them spans 14 bases. CDR1 and CDR2 are drawn from the germline V gene: SGHRS, YFSETQ. The CDR3 numbers 15 residues from cysteine through phenylalanine. Only the CDR3 DNA is retained, 45 bases long and in frame from the first base. TCR CDR3 regions were amplified from genomic DNA by multiplex PCR using the deep immunoSEQ assay. Extracted genomic DNA from each cell subset was spread evenly across all wells of several immunoSEQ 96-well plates, with each plate serving as a replicate. For sorted subsets, roughly 200 ng of genomic DNA, equivalent to 25,000 to 30,000 T cell genomes, went into each replicate PCR. The purified libraries were quantified using a Qubit 3.0 fluorometer, sized with a Bioanalyzer 2100, and then quantified again using the KAPA Library Quantification kit. A separate single-read 150-cycle Illumina NextSeq 550 flow cell was used to sequence each immunoSEQ 96-well plate. Under the source paper's analysis protocol: Because the immunoSEQ output included only junctional sequences and no quality scores, the filtering could not be the same as the filtering used for full-length reads. To assign V/J genes and CDR3, sequences were annotated against IMGT germline references using PyIR, a Python wrapper for IgBLAST v1.9. Reads were filtered out if the reads had weak V/J assignments (E-value above 1e-6), no CDR3, stop codons, out-of-frame junctions, or ambiguous translated residues. V3J clonotypes were defined as sequences sharing the same inferred V gene, J gene, and CDR3 amino acid sequence. Percentage overlap between repertoires was computed as shared unique clonotypes divided by the size of the smaller repertoire. Repertoire richness was assessed with RTK rarefaction, the Chao1 estimator, and Recon v2.1 estimates of unobserved clonotypes. Generation probabilities for all TCRbeta clonotypes obtained by the gDNA method from a handful of donors were computed using OLGA. TCRdb stores this immuneACCESS table with in-frame sequences only. Part of the clones is absent; in the studies checked, under half of the shortfall reflects unresolved V genes, and no reason is known for the rest. That table furnishes V, J and clone size, whereas the DNA furnished D and trimming. This sample gives approximately 2.5 million clones in total; over 85% of them show up just once. 0.36% of the sample belongs to the ten largest clones.

Donors were healthy HIV-negative adults with no recently reported acute infections or vaccinations. Every donor was a Caucasian adult residing in Nashville, Tennessee, USA. CD4+ T cells were enriched through magnetic negative selection, after which naive cells were positively selected on CD45RA and the remaining negative fraction served as the memory subset. After blood collection by leukapheresis, PBMCs were isolated using Ficoll-Histopaque density gradient centrifugation and then cryopreserved in the vapor phase of liquid nitrogen. Analytical flow cytometry was used to check the purity and quantity of every magnetically sorted T cell population. Each sorted fraction had its genomic DNA isolated and then quantified by UV absorbance on a Nanodrop 2000c.

The receptor was isolated from a man between 18 and 29 years old in good health. Some clones in this sample may be carry-over from other donors' samples. The source material was naive CD4+ T cells from PBMCs. The label giving this sample's cell subset or site can be read as: CD45RA+ positively selected. This sequence uses TRBV5-1 and TRBJ2-3; the D gene assignment is ambiguous. The CDR3 in this case is CASSLGRFARDTQYF. The bases are TGCGCCAGCAGCTTGGGGCGTTTCGCCAGGGATACGCAGTATTTT.